The clone carrying this TCR beta chain has only one observation. Germline V lookup: CDR1 SGHRS, CDR2 YFSETQ. This CDR3 comprises 15 residues. The V gene end was trimmed by 5 bases and the J gene end by 0 bases; junction bases not matched to a gene: 4. The sample originates from a study of T cells in localized non-small cell lung cancer. Some clones are missing from TCRdb's copy, which holds only in-frame ones; the method was immunoSEQ multiplex PCR. In the table there are around 25,000 clones, 70% to 90% of which are singletons. This sample comprised peripheral blood, obtained before any cancer treatment. The TCR originated in a male donor older than 55 with stage II squamous cell lung carcinoma. This chain links TRBV5-1 with TRBJ2-2, with 7 bases that match TRBD2. CDR3 nucleotides: TGCGCCAGCAGTACCGGGACTACGAACACCGGGGAGCTGTTTTTT. It yields the protein CASSTGTTNTGELFF.